What follows are 13 T cell receptor beta chains derived from one specimen sequenced in a study of beta chain features in type 1 diabetes. Broader study findings: In every one of the four CD4+ subsets, TCRB CDR3s were moderately but significantly shorter in Type 1 diabetes patients.

These receptors have no identified antigens. The entirety of the isolated RNA underwent reverse transcription, so expressed TCRB transcripts were sequenced. Repertoires were generated with immunoSEQ multiplex PCR, while TCRdb's copy carries only in-frame clones and drops some. Among some 270,000 clones listed, approximately 11% were seen once. The sample consisted of naive CD4+ T cells from blood. These TCRs come from a man aged 25-45 years with type 1 diabetes.

This clone was found a few times. The chain recombines TRBV19 with TRBJ2-7; D is possibly TRBD2 (6 bases). The germline V gene encodes CDR1 LNHDA and CDR2 SQIVND (reference sequence). CDR3 size: 15 residues. Trimming left V 3 bases short and J 0 bases short, with 12 bases between. The CDR3 nucleotides read TGTGCCAGTAGTATGGGCGGGGCCAACTCCTACGAGCAGTACTTC. This gives the protein CASSMGGANSYEQYF.

On this clone: Distinct nucleotide sequences in the sample also encode this CDR3. V is TRBV19 and J is TRBJ1-5; D gene ambiguous. CDR1 LNHDA and CDR2 SQIVND come from the germline V gene (reference sequence). This CDR3 is built from 14 residues. The germline V and J ends were trimmed by 5 bases and 0 bases, with 8 bases remaining between them. CDR3 sequence: CASSPLDSNQPQHF. DNA of the CDR3: TGTGCCAGTAGTCCGTTAGATAGCAATCAGCCCCAGCATTTT.

This clone has only a few counts. This chain connects TRBV14 to TRBJ1-2; D remains ambiguous. CDR3 length: 13 residues. V was pared by 4 bases and J by 3 bases, with 9 bases between. CDR1 is SGHDN, CDR2 FVKESK, per germline. The CDR3 protein is CASSRGSHYGYTF. In DNA, the CDR3 is TGTGCCAGCAGCCGCGGGTCTCACTATGGCTACACCTTC.

This clone was seen a few times. The chain joins TRBV10-3 to TRBJ1-2, with TRBD1 as a possible D gene (5 bases). Per the germline V gene, CDR1 is ENHRY and CDR2 is SYGVKD. V lost 3 bases, J lost 3 bases, and 11 bases lay in between. The length of the CDR3 is 14 residues. The CDR3 DNA reads TGTGCCATCAGTGACAGCCGGGACTACTATGGCTACACCTTC. Encoded protein: CAISDSRDYYGYTF.

This clone was seen only a few times. The chain combines TRBV2 with TRBJ2-1; 9 bases match TRBD2. There are 13 residues in the CDR3. Trimming at V came to 5 bases and at J to 5 bases, leaving 1 base not matched to a gene. Looked up from germline, CDR1 is SNHLY and CDR2 is FYNNEI. CDR3 coding DNA: TGTGCCAGCAGTAGCGGGGGGAACAATGAGCAGTTCTTC. It codes for CASSSGGNNEQFF.

The chain is built from TRBV6-5 and TRBJ2-2; D remains unclear. This CDR3 contains 16 residues. V was clipped by 0 bases and J by 0 bases, with 8 bases between them. CDR1 MNHEY and CDR2 SVGAGI come from the germline V gene. CDR3 DNA: TGTGCCAGCAGTTACTCGTACAGTCCGAACACCGGGGAGCTGTTTTTT. Translation: CASSYSYSPNTGELFF.

The chain uses TRBV28 and TRBJ2-5; 11 bases line up with TRBD1. The trim removed 4 bases at V and 9 bases at J, leaving 4 bases unmatched. CDR3 size: 13 residues. Germline V gene data show CDR1 as MDHEN and CDR2 as SYDVKM. DNA of the CDR3: TGTGCCAGCAGTTGGGACAGGGGGATGGCCCAGTACTTC. It translates to CASSWDRGMAQYF.

The rearrangement uses TRBV5-1 and TRBJ2-5, with 9 bases that match TRBD2. In germline, CDR1 is SGHRS, CDR2 YFSETQ. Trimming cost V 3 bases and J 2 bases; bases outside gene matches: 8. CDR3 length: 16 amino acids. CDR3 sequence (DNA): TGCGCCAGCAGCTCATTAGCGGGGGCCCATCAAGAGACCCAGTACTTC. It is translated as CASSSLAGAHQETQYF. Combining the CDR3 with reference TRBV5-1 and TRBJ2-5 gives the whole variable domain KAGVTQTPRYLIKTRGQQVTLSCSPISGHRSVSWYQQTPGQGLQFLFEYFSETQRNKGNFPGRFSGRQFSNSRSEMNVSTLELGDSALYLCASSSLAGAHQETQYFGPGTRLLVL.

In its sample, this clone was seen a few times. Here the CDR3 DNA reads TGTGCCAGCAGTGAATCAAACGGTTTAGTCAATGAGCAGTTCTTC. Translated, it gives CASSESNGLVNEQFF. The rearrangement joins TRBV25-1 to TRBJ2-1, with unresolved D. The germline V gene has CDR1 MGHDK and CDR2 SYGVNS. V was cut by 1 base and J by 6 bases, with 13 bases left in between. This CDR3 is 15 amino acids long.

The rearrangement links TRBV30 to TRBJ1-6; no clear D. The V gene's germline CDR1 is GTSNPN and CDR2 SVGIG (reference sequence). V lost 0 bases and J lost 0, with 15 bases in between. This CDR3 is 18 amino acids long. This chain's CDR3 is CAWSVPGYWSSYNSPLHF. Here the CDR3 DNA reads TGTGCCTGGAGTGTACCTGGATATTGGAGCTCCTATAATTCACCCCTCCACTTT.

On this clone itself: At the DNA level, this CDR3 is encoded by other sequences in the same sample as well. The chain joins TRBV5-1 to TRBJ2-5; no clear D gene. Germline V lookup: CDR1 SGHRS, CDR2 YFSETQ. The CDR3 extends over 14 amino acids. V lost 0 bases and J 2 bases, leaving 8 bases between the germline ends. In DNA form, the CDR3 reads TGCGCCAGCAGCTTGGCCCCAGGTCAAGAGACCCAGTACTTC. Its protein product is CASSLAPGQETQYF.

This clone was seen a few times. The chain recombines TRBV28 with TRBJ1-6; D is unresolved. The CDR3 totals 13 residues. Trimming took 4 bases from V and 8 from J, leaving 9 bases between them. CDR1 MDHEN and CDR2 SYDVKM come from the germline V gene. In DNA form, the CDR3 reads TGTGCCAGCAGTTCCGTGCCAGATTCACCCCTCCACTTT. Translated, it gives CASSSVPDSPLHF.

This clone was observed a few times. The rearrangement links TRBV6-4 to TRBJ2-3; D gene ambiguous. CDR1 is MRHNA, CDR2 SNTAGT, per germline. The CDR3 is 13 amino acids. V lost 4 bases and J lost 6, with 11 bases in between. The CDR3 nucleotides are TGTGCCAGCAGTGTGACTGCCCGGGATACGCAGTATTTT. Translated, it gives CASSVTARDTQYF.